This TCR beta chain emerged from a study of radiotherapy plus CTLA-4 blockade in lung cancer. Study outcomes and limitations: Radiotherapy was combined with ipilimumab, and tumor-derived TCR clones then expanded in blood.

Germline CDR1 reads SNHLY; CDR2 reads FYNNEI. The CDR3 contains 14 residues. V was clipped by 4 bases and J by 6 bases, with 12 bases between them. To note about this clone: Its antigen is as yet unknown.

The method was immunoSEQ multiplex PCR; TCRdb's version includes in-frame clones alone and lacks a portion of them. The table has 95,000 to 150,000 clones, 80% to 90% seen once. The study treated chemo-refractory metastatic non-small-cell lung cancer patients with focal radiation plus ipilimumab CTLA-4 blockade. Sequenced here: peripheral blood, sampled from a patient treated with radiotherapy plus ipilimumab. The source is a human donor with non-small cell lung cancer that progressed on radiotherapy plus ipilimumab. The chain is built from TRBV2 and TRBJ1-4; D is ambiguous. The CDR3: CASSGSGSYEKLFF. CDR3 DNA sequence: TGTGCCAGCAGTGGGTCGGGGTCTTATGAAAAACTGTTTTTT. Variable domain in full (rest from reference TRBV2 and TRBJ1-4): EPEVTQTPSHQVTQMGQEVILRCVPISNHLYFYWYRQILGQKVEFLVSFYNNEISEKSEIFDDQFSVERPDGSNFTLKIRSTKLEDSAMYFCASSGSGSYEKLFFGSGTQLSVL.